Listed below are T cell receptor beta chains from one sample, sequenced in a study of cytotoxic CD8 clonotypes in ibrutinib-treated CLL. Measured with immunoSEQ multiplex PCR; TCRdb has only the in-frame clones, and not every one. The sample lists over 120,000 clones; 79% were seen once. The material was PBMCs, obtained after 12 months of ibrutinib treatment. The receptors here all came from a human donor with chronic lymphocytic leukemia. CDR3s include the opening cysteine and the closing phenylalanine or tryptophan. The D gene is left open where the match is weak. Clone size is given for some rows only: seen once, a few or many times, or a class if the clone is expanded.

TRBJ2-4 | TRBD1 | . | TRBV28 | CASSFGDRVDIQYF | TGTGCCAGCAGTTTTGGAGACAGGGTAGACATTCAGTACTTC
TRBJ1-5 | . | . | TRBV11-2 | CASSLGLPGNNQPQHF | TGTGCCAGCAGCTTAGGGCTCCCCGGAAACAATCAGCCCCAGCATTTT
TRBJ2-1 | TRBD1 | . | TRBV9 | CASSPKDRVNEQFF | TGTGCCAGCAGCCCGAAGGACAGGGTCAATGAGCAGTTCTTC
TRBJ2-3 | TRBD2 | . | TRBV27 | CASSLGSAGVRDTQYF | TGTGCCAGCAGTTTGGGTTCCGCGGGAGTGAGGGATACGCAGTATTTT
TRBJ2-1 | . | . | TRBV18 | CASSPGPSRGWNEQFF | TGTGCCAGCTCACCAGGGCCGTCCAGGGGATGGAATGAGCAGTTCTTC
TRBJ2-4 | . | . | TRBV7-9 | CASSLGGENQYF | TGTGCCAGCAGCTTAGGGGGGGAGAATCAGTACTTC
TRBJ1-5 | . | . | TRBV29-1 | CSVVLGMHQPQHF | TGCAGCGTTGTATTGGGGATGCATCAGCCCCAGCATTTT
TRBJ2-7 | TRBD2 | . | TRBV4-3 | CASSQVLANTYEQYF | TGCGCCAGCAGCCAAGTACTAGCGAATACCTACGAGCAGTACTTC
TRBJ2-7 | TRBD1 | . | TRBV5-8 | CASSLGGTAYEQYF | TGTGCCAGCAGCTTGGGAGGGACAGCGTACGAGCAGTACTTC
TRBJ1-5 | . | few | TRBV5-5 | CASSLTGLRNQPQHF | TGTGCCAGCAGCTTGACGGGTTTACGTAATCAGCCCCAGCATTTT
TRBJ1-2 | . | . | TRBV4-3 | CASSSGPVRNGYTF | TGCGCCAGCAGCTCGGGACCGGTGCGGAATGGCTACACCTTC
TRBJ2-3 | . | . | TRBV20-1 | CSARRADTQYF | TGCAGTGCTAGACGGGCAGATACGCAGTATTTT
TRBJ2-7 | . | . | TRBV11-2 | CASSLEVASAIYEQYF | TGTGCCAGCAGCTTAGAAGTAGCAAGCGCCATCTACGAGCAGTACTTC
TRBJ2-6 | . | few | TRBV27 | CASSPDSGANVLTF | TGTGCCAGCAGTCCAGACTCTGGGGCCAACGTCCTGACTTTC
TRBJ2-1 | TRBD2 | . | TRBV5-4 | CASRAGDGEQFF | TGTGCCAGCAGAGCGGGAGATGGTGAGCAGTTCTTC
TRBJ2-7 | . | . | TRBV27 | CASSFGAGYEQYF | TGTGCCAGCAGTTTTGGGGCAGGCTACGAGCAGTACTTC
TRBJ2-7 | . | . | TRBV5-4 | CASSLGGGALSYEQYF | TGTGCCAGCAGCTTGGGTGGGGGCGCCCTCTCCTACGAGCAGTACTTC
TRBJ2-1 | . | . | TRBV19 | CASSTYRTAEQFF | TGTGCCAGTAGTACTTACCGAACAGCTGAGCAGTTCTTC
TRBJ1-5 | . | . | TRBV19 | CASSIVQAPGTNQPQHF | TGTGCCAGTAGTATAGTGCAGGCCCCAGGAACAAATCAGCCCCAGCATTTT
TRBJ1-2 | TRBD1 | few | TRBV10-3 | CATTGQGDGYTF | TGTGCCACCACAGGACAGGGGGATGGCTACACCTTC
TRBJ2-5 | . | . | TRBV9 | CASTSEGGTQYF | TGTGCCAGCACTTCCGAGGGTGGGACCCAGTACTTC
TRBJ2-2 | . | . | TRBV15 | CATSRERDPNTGELFF | TGTGCCACCAGCAGAGAGCGGGATCCGAACACCGGGGAGCTGTTTTTT
TRBJ2-2 | TRBD1 | . | TRBV27 | CASSLFWDRDTGELFF | TGTGCCAGCAGTTTATTTTGGGACAGAGACACCGGGGAGCTGTTTTTT
TRBJ2-5 | . | . | TRBV7-6 | CASSLQETQYF | TGTGCCAGCAGCCTCCAAGAGACCCAGTACTTC
TRBJ2-3 | . | . | TRBV6-6 | CASSPSSGTDTQYF | TGTGCCAGCAGCCCCTCTAGCGGCACAGATACGCAGTATTTT
TRBJ2-2 | . | . | TRBV11-3 | CASSLEGTSTGELFF | TGTGCCAGCAGCTTAGAGGGGACAAGCACCGGGGAGCTGTTTTTT
TRBJ2-1 | . | . | TRBV4-3 | CASSQEVLAGYNEQFF | TGCGCCAGCAGCCAAGAAGTTCTAGCAGGTTACAATGAGCAGTTCTTC
TRBJ1-5 | . | . | TRBV18 | CASSPPGPSQPQHF | TGTGCCAGCTCCCCGCCGGGGCCCAGTCAGCCCCAGCATTTT
TRBJ2-1 | . | . | TRBV25-1 | CASSEYLGPEDNEQFF | TGTGCCAGCAGTGAATATCTTGGACCCGAGGACAATGAGCAGTTCTTC
TRBJ2-1 | TRBD2 | few | TRBV7-3 | CASSLSGTSGSNEQFF | TGTGCCAGCAGCTTATCCGGGACTAGCGGGAGTAATGAGCAGTTCTTC
TRBJ1-1 | . | . | TRBV7-3 | CASSLKSGQGKNTEAFF | TGTGCCAGCAGCTTAAAGTCGGGGCAGGGCAAGAACACTGAAGCTTTCTTT
TRBJ2-1 | TRBD2 | . | TRBV9 | CASSVTSGSSNEQFF | TGTGCCAGCAGCGTAACTAGCGGGAGTAGTAATGAGCAGTTCTTC
TRBJ2-7 | TRBD1 | . | TRBV27 | CASSRTGKSSYEQYF | TGTGCCAGCAGTCGGACAGGGAAAAGCTCCTACGAGCAGTACTTC